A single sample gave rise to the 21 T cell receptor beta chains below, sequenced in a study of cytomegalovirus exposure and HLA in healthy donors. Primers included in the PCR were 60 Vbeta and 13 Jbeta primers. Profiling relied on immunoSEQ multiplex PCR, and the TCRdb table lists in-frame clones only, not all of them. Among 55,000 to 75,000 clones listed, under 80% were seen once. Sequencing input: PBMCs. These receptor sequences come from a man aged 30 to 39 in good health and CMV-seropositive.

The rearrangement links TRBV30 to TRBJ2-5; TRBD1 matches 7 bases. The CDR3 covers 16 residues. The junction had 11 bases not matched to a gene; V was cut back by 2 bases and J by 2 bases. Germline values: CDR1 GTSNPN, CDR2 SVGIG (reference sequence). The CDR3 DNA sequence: TGTGCCTGGAGTCCTACAGGGGCCGGACGTCAAGAGACCCAGTACTTC. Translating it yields CAWSPTGAGRQETQYF. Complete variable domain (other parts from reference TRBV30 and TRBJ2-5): SQTIHQWPATLVQPVGSPLSLECTVEGTSNPNLYWYRQAAGRGLQLLFYSVGIGQISSEVPQNLSASRPQDRQFILSSKKLLLSDSGFYLCAWSPTGAGRQETQYFGPGTRLLVL.

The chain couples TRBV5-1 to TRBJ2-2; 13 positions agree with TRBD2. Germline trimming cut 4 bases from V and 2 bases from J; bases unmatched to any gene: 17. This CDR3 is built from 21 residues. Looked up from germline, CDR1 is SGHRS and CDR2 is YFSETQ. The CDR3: CASSQYLRSRTSGGNTGELFF. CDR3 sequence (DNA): TGCGCCAGCAGCCAGTATCTACGGTCTAGGACTAGCGGGGGAAACACCGGGGAGCTGTTTTTT.

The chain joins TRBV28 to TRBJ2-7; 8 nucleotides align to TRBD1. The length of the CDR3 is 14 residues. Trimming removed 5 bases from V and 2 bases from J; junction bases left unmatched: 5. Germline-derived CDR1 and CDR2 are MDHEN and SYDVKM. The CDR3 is CASSLPTGAYEQYF. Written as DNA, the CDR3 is TGTGCCAGCAGTCTCCCGACAGGGGCCTACGAGCAGTACTTC.

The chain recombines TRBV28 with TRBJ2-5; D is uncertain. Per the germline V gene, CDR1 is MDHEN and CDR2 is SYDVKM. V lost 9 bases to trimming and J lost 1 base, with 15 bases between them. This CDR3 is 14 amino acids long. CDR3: CASRRGATQETQYF. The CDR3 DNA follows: TGTGCCAGTCGCAGAGGAGCCACCCAAGAGACCCAGTACTTC.

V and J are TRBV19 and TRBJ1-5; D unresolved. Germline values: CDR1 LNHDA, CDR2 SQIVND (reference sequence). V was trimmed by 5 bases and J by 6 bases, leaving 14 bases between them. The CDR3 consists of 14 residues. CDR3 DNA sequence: TGTGCCAGTAGTGTCATTAAAGAGGGTCAGCCCCAGCATTTT. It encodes CASSVIKEGQPQHF.

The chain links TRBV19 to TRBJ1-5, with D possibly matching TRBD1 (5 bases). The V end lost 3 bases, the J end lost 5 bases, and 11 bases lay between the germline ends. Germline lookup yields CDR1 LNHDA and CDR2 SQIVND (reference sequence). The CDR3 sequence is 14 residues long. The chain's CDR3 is CASSIYGDYQPQHF. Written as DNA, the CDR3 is TGTGCCAGTAGTATTTACGGGGACTATCAGCCCCAGCATTTT.

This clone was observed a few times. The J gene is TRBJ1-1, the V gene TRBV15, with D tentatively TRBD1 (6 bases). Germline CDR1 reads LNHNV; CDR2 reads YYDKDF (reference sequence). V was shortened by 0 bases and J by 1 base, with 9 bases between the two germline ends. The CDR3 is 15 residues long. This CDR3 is CATSRDLGGNTEAFF. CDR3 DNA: TGTGCCACCAGCAGAGATTTAGGGGGGAACACTGAAGCTTTCTTT.

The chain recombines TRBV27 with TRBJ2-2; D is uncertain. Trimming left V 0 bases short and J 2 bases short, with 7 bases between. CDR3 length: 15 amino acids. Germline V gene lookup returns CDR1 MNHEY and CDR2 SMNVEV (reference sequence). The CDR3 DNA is TGTGCCAGCAGTTTATCGTTCAGTAACACCGGGGAGCTGTTTTTT. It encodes CASSLSFSNTGELFF.

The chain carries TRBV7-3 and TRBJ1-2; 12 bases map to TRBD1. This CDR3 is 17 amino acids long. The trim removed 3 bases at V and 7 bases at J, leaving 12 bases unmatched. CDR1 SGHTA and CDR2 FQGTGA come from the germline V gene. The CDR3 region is CASSLEGQGALLGGYTF. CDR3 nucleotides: TGTGCCAGCAGCTTGGAGGGACAGGGGGCCCTCTTGGGTGGCTACACCTTC.

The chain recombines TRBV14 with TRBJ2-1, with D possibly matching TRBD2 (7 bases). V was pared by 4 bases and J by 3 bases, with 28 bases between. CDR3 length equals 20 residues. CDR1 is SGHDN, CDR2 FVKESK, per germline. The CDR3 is CASSPRGGGSGLTYYNEQFF. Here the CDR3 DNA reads TGTGCCAGCAGCCCAAGAGGGGGGGGCTCGGGACTAACTTACTACAATGAGCAGTTCTTC.

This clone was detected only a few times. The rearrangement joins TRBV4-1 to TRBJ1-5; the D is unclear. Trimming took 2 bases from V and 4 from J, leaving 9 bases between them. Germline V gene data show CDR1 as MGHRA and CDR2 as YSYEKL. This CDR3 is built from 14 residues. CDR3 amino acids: CASSQLVVNQPQHF. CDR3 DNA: TGCGCCAGCAGCCAATTAGTGGTAAATCAGCCCCAGCATTTT.

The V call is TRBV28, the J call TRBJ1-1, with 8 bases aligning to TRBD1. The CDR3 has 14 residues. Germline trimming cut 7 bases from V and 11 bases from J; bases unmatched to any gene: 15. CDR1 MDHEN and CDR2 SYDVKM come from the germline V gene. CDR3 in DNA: TGTGCCAGCATCTTAGGACAGGGAGAGATTGCCGCTTTCTTT. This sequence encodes CASILGQGEIAAFF.

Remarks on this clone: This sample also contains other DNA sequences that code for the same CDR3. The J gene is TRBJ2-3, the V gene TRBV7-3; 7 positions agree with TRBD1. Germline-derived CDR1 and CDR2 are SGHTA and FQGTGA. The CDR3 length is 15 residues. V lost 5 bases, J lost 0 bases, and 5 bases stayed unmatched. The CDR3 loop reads CASSPLGQSTDTQYF. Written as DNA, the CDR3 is TGTGCCAGCAGCCCACTGGGACAGAGCACAGATACGCAGTATTTT.

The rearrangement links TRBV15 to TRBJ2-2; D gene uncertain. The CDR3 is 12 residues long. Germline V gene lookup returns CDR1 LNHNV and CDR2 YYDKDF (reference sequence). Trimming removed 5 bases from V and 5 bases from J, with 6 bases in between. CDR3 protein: CATSELTGELFF. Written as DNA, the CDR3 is TGTGCCACCAGCGAACTAACCGGGGAGCTGTTTTTT.

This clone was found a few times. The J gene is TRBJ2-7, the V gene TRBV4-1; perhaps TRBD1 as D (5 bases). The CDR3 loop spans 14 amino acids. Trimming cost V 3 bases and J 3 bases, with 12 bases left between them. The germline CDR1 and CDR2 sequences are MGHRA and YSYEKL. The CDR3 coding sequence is TGCGCCAGCAGCCACGATCAGGGTAGCTACGAGCAGTACTTC. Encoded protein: CASSHDQGSYEQYF.

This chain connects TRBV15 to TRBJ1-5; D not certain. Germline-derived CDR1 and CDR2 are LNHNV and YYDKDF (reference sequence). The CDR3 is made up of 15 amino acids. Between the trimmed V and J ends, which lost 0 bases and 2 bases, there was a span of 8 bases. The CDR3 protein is CATSRELSGNQPQHF. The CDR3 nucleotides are TGTGCCACCAGCAGAGAACTCTCCGGCAATCAGCCCCAGCATTTT. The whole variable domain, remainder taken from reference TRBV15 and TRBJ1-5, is DAMVIQNPRYQVTQFGKPVTLSCSQTLNHNVMYWYQQKSSQAPKLLFHYYDKDFNNEADTPDNFQSRRPNTSFCFLDIRSPGLGDTAMYLCATSRELSGNQPQHFGDGTRLSIL.

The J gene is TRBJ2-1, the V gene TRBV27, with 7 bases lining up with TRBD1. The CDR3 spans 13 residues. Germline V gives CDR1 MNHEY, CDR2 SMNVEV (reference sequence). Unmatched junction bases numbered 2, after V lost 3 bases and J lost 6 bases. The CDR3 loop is CASSLGQRNEQFF. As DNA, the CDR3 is TGTGCCAGCAGTTTGGGACAGCGCAATGAGCAGTTCTTC.

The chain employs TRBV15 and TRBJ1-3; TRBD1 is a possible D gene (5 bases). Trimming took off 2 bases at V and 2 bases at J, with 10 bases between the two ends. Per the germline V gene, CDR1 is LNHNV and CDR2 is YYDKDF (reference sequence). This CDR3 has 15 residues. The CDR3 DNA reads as TGTGCCACCAGCAGAAATCCGACAGCTGGAAACACCATATATTTT. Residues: CATSRNPTAGNTIYF.

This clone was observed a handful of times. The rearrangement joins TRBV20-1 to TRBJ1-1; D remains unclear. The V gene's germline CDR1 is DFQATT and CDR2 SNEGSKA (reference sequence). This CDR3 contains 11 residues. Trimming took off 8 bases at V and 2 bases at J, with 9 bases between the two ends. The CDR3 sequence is CSTTFNTEAFF. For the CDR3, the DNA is TGCAGTACGACATTTAACACTGAAGCTTTCTTT.

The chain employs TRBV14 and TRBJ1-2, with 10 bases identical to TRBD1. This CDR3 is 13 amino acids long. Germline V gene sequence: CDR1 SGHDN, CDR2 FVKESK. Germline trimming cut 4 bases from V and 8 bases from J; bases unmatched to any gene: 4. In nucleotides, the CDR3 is TGTGCCAGCAGCCTCGACAGGGGGCACGGCTACACCTTC. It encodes CASSLDRGHGYTF.

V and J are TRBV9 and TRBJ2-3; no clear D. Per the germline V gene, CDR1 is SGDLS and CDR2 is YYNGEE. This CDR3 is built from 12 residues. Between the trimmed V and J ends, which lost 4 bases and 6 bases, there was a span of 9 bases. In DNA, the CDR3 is TGTGCCAGCAGCACATCCGGGGATACGCAGTATTTT. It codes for CASSTSGDTQYF.